This T cell receptor (beta chain) was retrieved from a study of T cell clonality in common variable immunodeficiency. Overall study findings and caveats: Reportedly, TCR beta sequences from common variable immunodeficiency showed fewer deletions and N-nucleotide insertions.

Repertoires were generated with immunoSEQ multiplex PCR, while TCRdb's copy carries only in-frame clones and drops some. Observed in the sample are roughly 42,000 clones, none of them singletons. CVID subjects were some 15 female and 25 to 30 male, aged about 9 to 65. Patients and controls were mostly of Caucasian heritage. Blood samples were heparinized, roughly 4.5 to 8.5 ml per donor. This clone was detected many times. What it binds is unknown. The sequence runs out 3 residues before the end of the CDR3; the remainder is reconstructed from the germline J gene. Germline CDR1 and CDR2: SGHVS and FQNEAQ. Trimming removed 5 bases at V and 4 bases at J, with 17 bases between. The CDR3 loop spans 15 amino acids.

The chain joins TRBV7-8 to TRBJ2-5, with D perhaps matching TRBD2 (6 bases). The specimen was peripheral blood mononuclear cells. This TCR was sampled from a human donor with common variable immunodeficiency. The chain's CDR3 is CASSPPGRRTETQYF. The covered CDR3 bases are TGTGCCAGCAGCCCCCCGGGGAGGAGGACAGAGACC.